Included here is one T cell receptor (beta chain) sequence, with context. Healthy individuals of Caucasian origin from Russia, aged about 6 to 95, served as donors. A second PCR, run for roughly 7 to 11 cycles, used a sample-barcoded 5' primer plus a J-beta primer mix. MiXCR, run by TCRdb on the 5' RACE reads, gives a single entry per CDR3 protein. The repertoire consists of hundreds of thousands of distinct CDR3 sequences, with 58% occurring once and the leading ten covering 30% to 40%. The record originates from a study of blood T cells in healthy people across ages. The CDR3 covers 15 residues. Looked up from germline, CDR1 is SNHLY and CDR2 is FYNNEI. The V gene end was trimmed by 6 bases and the J gene end by 8 bases; junction bases not matched to a gene: 11.

Sequencing used blood. The V gene is TRBV2, the J gene TRBJ2-3; TRBD1 matches at 10 bases. The clonotype was recovered from a man aged 55-75 years in good health. The CDR3 reads CASRPGTGAAGTQYF. The CDR3 nucleotides are TGTGCCAGCAGGCCCGGGACAGGGGCGGCAGGTACGCAGTATTTT.